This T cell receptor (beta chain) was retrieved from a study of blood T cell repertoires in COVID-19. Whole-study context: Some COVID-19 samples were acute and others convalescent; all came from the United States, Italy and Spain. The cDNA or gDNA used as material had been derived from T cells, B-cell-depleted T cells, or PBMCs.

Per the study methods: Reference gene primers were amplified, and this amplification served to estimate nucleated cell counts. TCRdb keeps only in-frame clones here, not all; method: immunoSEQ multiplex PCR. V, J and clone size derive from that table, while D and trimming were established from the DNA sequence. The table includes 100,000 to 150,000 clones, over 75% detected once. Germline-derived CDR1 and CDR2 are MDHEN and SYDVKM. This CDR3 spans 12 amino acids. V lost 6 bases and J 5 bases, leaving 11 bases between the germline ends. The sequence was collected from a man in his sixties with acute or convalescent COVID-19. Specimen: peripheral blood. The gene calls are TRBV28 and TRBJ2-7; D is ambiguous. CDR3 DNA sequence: TGTGCCAGCAGCCCCCAGGTCCACGAGCAGTACTTC. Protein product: CASSPQVHEQYF.